This TCR beta chain was identified during a study of T cell repertoires in cytomegalovirus infection. Study background: Used in the study were CMV epitopes, some recently identified and HLA-C-restricted, others well-studied and HLA-B-restricted. An indication of both CMV infection and matching HLA type came from public TCR beta signatures. The study's findings and limits: Carriers of CMV plus the relevant HLA were identified by cumulative public TCR beta family frequency. Predominance within the ex vivo response was attributable to HLA-C-restricted CMV-specific TCR beta clonotypes.

TCRdb reprocessed the reads via MiXCR and lists one record per CDR3 protein. This table holds about 920,000 distinct CDR3 sequences, approximately 30% found once. On this clonotype itself: Its matching antigen is unknown.

The starting material was cultured CD8+ T cells from PBMCs, obtained from culture after CMV antigen stimulation. The clonotype was recovered from a human donor in good health (CMV status not recorded). Some clones in this sample may be carry-over from other donors' samples.

The CDR3 region is CSVGRVNEQYV. The CDR3 region has the DNA TGCAGCGTTGGGAGGGTCAACGAGCAGTACGTC. The chain uses TRBV29-1 and TRBJ2-7; TRBD2 might be the D (6 bases). This CDR3 spans 11 amino acids. Germline values: CDR1 SQVTM, CDR2 ANQGSEA. The ends were cut back, 4 bases at V and 5 bases at J, with 9 bases in the middle.